One sample yielded the 13 T cell receptor beta chains listed below, sequenced in a study of blood T cells in healthy people across ages (dated by TCRdb to the mid-2010s). Library method: 5' RACE. The sequencing machine was an Illumina HiSeq 2500. A second roughly 6 to 11 cycle PCR used a sample-barcoded 5' primer and a J-beta primer mix. TCRdb's own reprocessing of the public reads used fastp at Q25 and MiXCR and kept productive beta chains. Rows matching on CDR3 protein sequence are summarized as one entry with the most common DNA and genes. The sample records about 690,000 distinct CDR3 sequences, less than 45% of which are singletons. The ten largest clones take up about 30% of the sample. Sequencing used blood. These receptors originate from a man at least 80 years old in good health.

The V call is TRBV21-1, the J call TRBJ2-5. TRBV21-1 is reported as a pseudogene. The CDR3 contains 14 residues. CDR3 loop: CASSAEIRVETQYF. Written as DNA, the CDR3 is TGTGCCAGCAGCGCGGAAATCCGTGTAGAGACCCAGTACTTC.

This clonotype turned up a few times. V gene TRBV6-2 or TRBV6-3 combines with J gene TRBJ2-4; D might be TRBD2 (5 bases). Per germline, CDR1 MNHEY and CDR2 SVGEGT. The CDR3 has 12 amino acids. The V end was cut by 5 bases, the J end by 13 bases, with 15 bases between. Here the CDR3 DNA reads TGTGCCAGCAGTCCCCCCGGGTGGGAGCAGTACTTC. Protein product: CASSPPGWEQYF.

The DNA of the CDR3 is TGTGCCAGCAGCCCCGGAGACGTCGGCACAGATACGCAGTATTTT. Translating it yields CASSPGDVGTDTQYF. V and J are TRBV11-2 and TRBJ2-3; D call uncertain. The CDR3 covers 15 residues. Trimming pared 5 bases from V and 1 base from J, leaving 13 bases between. CDR1 and CDR2 (germline): SGHAT, FQNNGV.

The chain links TRBV29-1 to TRBJ1-2; 11 bases match TRBD1. V shed 0 bases and J 4 bases; nucleotides not matched to a gene: 7. From germline, CDR1 is SQVTM and CDR2 ANQGSEA. The CDR3 consists of 16 residues. CDR3 amino acids: CSVEDRGTGGGYGYTF. The CDR3 nucleotides are TGCAGCGTTGAAGATAGGGGGACAGGGGGAGGCTATGGCTACACCTTC.

This clonotype was counted between two and nine times. The chain couples TRBV2 to TRBJ2-4; 14 bases agree with TRBD2. CDR3 length: 19 residues. The V segment lost 3 bases and the J segment 1 base; nucleotides outside the gene matches: 8. The germline V gene encodes CDR1 SNHLY and CDR2 FYNNEI. The DNA of the CDR3 is TGTGCCAGCAGTGAGGGACTAGCGGGAGTACGAGGGGCCAAAAACATTCAGTACTTC. It specifies CASSEGLAGVRGAKNIQYF.

This chain links TRBV25-1 with TRBJ2-4, with TRBD1 as a possible D gene (5 bases). The J call is in doubt because the DNA end fits TRBJ2-7 better. The germline gives CDR1 MGHDK, CDR2 SYGVNS. This CDR3 comprises 11 residues. CDR3 bases: TGTGCCACAGGACACCTCTACGAGCAGTACTTC. Its protein is CATGHLYEQYF.

This clonotype has just a few counts. The V and J genes are TRBV20-1 and TRBJ1-2, with D unresolved. The germline V and J ends were trimmed by 2 bases and 7 bases, with 14 bases remaining between them. Germline V gene lookup returns CDR1 DFQATT and CDR2 SNEGSKA (reference sequence). This CDR3 is built from 13 residues. In DNA form, the CDR3 reads TGCAGTGCTAGACAGACCTTGGCGGGTGGCTACACCTTC. This codes for CSARQTLAGGYTF.

This chain joins TRBV6-2 or TRBV6-3 and TRBJ2-5, with D tentatively TRBD1 or TRBD2 (6 bases each). Germline V gene lookup returns CDR1 MNHEY and CDR2 SVGEGT. Trimming shortened V by 5 bases and J by 5 bases, and 21 bases separated the two germline ends. CDR3 length: 16 residues. This CDR3 reads CASSNDGGRFLETQYF. The CDR3 nucleotides are TGTGCCAGCAGTAACGATGGGGGGCGGTTTCTCGAGACCCAGTACTTC.

The V gene is TRBV7-2, the J gene TRBJ2-7; 12 bases fit TRBD2. V lost 5 bases to trimming and J lost 3 bases; unmatched junction nucleotides: 5. CDR1 is SGHTA and CDR2 is FQGNSA in the germline V gene. The CDR3 length is 15 residues. The CDR3 DNA reads TGTGCCAGCAGCCCCGGACTAGCGGGATTCTACGAGCAGTACTTC. Translated, it gives CASSPGLAGFYEQYF.

The V gene is TRBV12-3 or TRBV12-4, the J gene TRBJ2-3; D is unclear. CDR3 length: 12 amino acids. Trimming left V 5 bases short and J 6 bases short, with 9 bases between. CDR3 coding DNA: TGTGCCAGCAGTCTGAATGAGGATACGCAGTATTTT. This codes for CASSLNEDTQYF.

This clonotype was picked up a small number of times. V and J are TRBV6-2 or TRBV6-3 and TRBJ2-2; no clear D. Trimming removed 2 bases at V and 6 bases at J, with 7 bases between. Per germline, CDR1 MNHEY and CDR2 SVGEGT. This CDR3 is built from 13 residues. The CDR3 sequence: CASSYIASGELFF. The CDR3 DNA follows: TGTGCCAGCAGTTACATCGCGTCCGGGGAGCTGTTTTTT.

There are a few counts of this clonotype. This chain connects TRBV6-5 to TRBJ2-3, with D perhaps TRBD1 (5 bases). This CDR3 region has 15 residues. The germline V and J ends were trimmed by 0 bases and 8 bases, with 15 bases remaining between them. Per germline, CDR1 MNHEY and CDR2 SVGAGI. The CDR3 coding sequence is TGTGCCAGCAGTTACTCGCGGCAGGGTTGGAGTACGCAGTATTTT. This translates into CASSYSRQGWSTQYF.

CDR3: CASSPGLVGGRTDTQYF. The CDR3 DNA sequence: TGCGCCAGCAGCCCGGGACTAGTGGGGGGGCGTACAGATACGCAGTATTTT. V usage is TRBV5-1 and J usage is TRBJ2-3, with 8 bases that match TRBD2. Per germline, CDR1 SGHRS and CDR2 YFSETQ. J was trimmed by 3 bases and V by 4 bases; bases with no gene match: 13. The CDR3 has 17 amino acids.